The 28 T cell receptor beta chains below all came from one sample that was sequenced in a study of T cells in women clearing cervical HPV infection. Using immunoSEQ multiplex PCR, the repertoire was profiled, and TCRdb retains in-frame clones only, with some absent. The sample holds about 37,000 clones. Material for sequencing was blood buffy coat. The receptors shown here come from a woman between 18 and 75 years old with a cervical HPV16 infection that either progressed to CIN3+ or cleared (not recorded which).

Note on this clone: The read terminates 3 residues before the CDR3 end, so the remaining end is supplied by the germline J gene. The chain is built from TRBV20-1 and TRBJ2-1, with TRBD1 identical over 7 bases. This CDR3 has 14 amino acids. Germline CDR1 and CDR2: DFQATT and SNEGSKA (reference sequence). V lost 6 bases, J lost 2 bases, and 7 bases stayed unmatched. The covered CDR3 bases are TGCAGTGCCCAGGACAGGCAACCCTACAATGAG. Translated, it gives CSAQDRQPYNE. The entire CDR3 is CSAQDRQPYNEQFF.

Regarding this clone: From the germline J gene comes the end of the CDR3, since the read stops 3 residues before it. V is TRBV2 and J is TRBJ2-2, with 11 bases identical to TRBD2. The CDR3 has 17 residues. Germline trimming cut 4 bases from V and 7 bases from J; bases unmatched to any gene: 11. The germline CDR1 and CDR2 sequences are SNHLY and FYNNEI. The sequenced part of the CDR3 DNA is TGTGCCAGCAGTGCTGGCGATAGCGGGGGGGCCTTCGGGGAG. Its translation: CASSAGDSGGAFGE. The CDR3 reads in full as CASSAGDSGGAFGELFF.

On this clone: The CDR3 end lies 3 residues beyond the end of the read and is filled in from the germline J gene. This chain links TRBV7-6 with TRBJ2-3, with TRBD1 identical over 8 bases. CDR1 and CDR2 from the germline V gene are SGHVS and FNYEAQ. This CDR3 region has 14 residues. V was clipped by 5 bases and J by 5 bases; unmatched bases: 6. The CDR3 reads CASSGDRGLDTQYF. CDR3 DNA (partial): TGTGCCAGCAGCGGCGACAGGGGTTTAGATACG.

Of note for this clone: The read gets to within 3 residues of the CDR3 end, and the germline J gene fills in the rest. The chain links TRBV14 to TRBJ2-7; 8 positions match TRBD1. The V gene's germline CDR1 is SGHDN and CDR2 FVKESK. This CDR3 spans 16 amino acids. Trimming at V came to 1 base and at J to 2 bases, leaving 7 bases not matched to a gene. The sequenced part of the CDR3 DNA is TGTGCCAGCAGCCAAGTCTGGACAGGGAGGCCCTACGAG. This translates into CASSQVWTGRPYE. The full CDR3 protein reads CASSQVWTGRPYEQYF.

On this clone itself: The CDR3 extends 3 residues past the end of the read, so its final part is completed from the germline J gene. This chain links TRBV7-9 with TRBJ2-3; 7 nucleotides agree with TRBD1. Germline loops: CDR1 SEHNR, CDR2 FQNEAQ (reference sequence). The CDR3 covers 15 residues. CDR3: CASSPGQLTQETQYF. The sequenced CDR3 bases are TGTGCCAGCAGCCCGGGACAGCTTACTCAAGAGACG. Complete variable domain (other parts from reference TRBV7-9 and TRBJ2-3): DTGVSQNPRHKITKRGQNVTFRCDPISEHNRLYWYRQTLGQGPEFLTYFQNEAQLEKSRLLSDRFSAERPKGSFSTLEIQRTEQGDSAMYLCASSPGQLTQETQYFGPGTRLTVL.

About this clone: The DNA ends 3 residues before the CDR3 does, and the rest of the CDR3 is filled in from the germline J gene. The chain links TRBV24-1 to TRBJ1-1; the D is unclear. Germline CDR1 and CDR2: KGHDR and SFDVKD. The CDR3 length is 13 residues. Trimming took off 4 bases at V and 3 bases at J, with 8 bases between the two ends. CDR3 loop: CATSESRYTEAFF. The DNA read from the CDR3 is TGTGCCACCAGTGAGTCTCGGTACACTGAA.

Remarks on this clone: The read terminates 3 residues ahead of where the CDR3 ends, so the germline J gene completes it. The V call is TRBV7-9, the J call TRBJ1-1; TRBD1 is a possible D gene (5 bases). Germline values: CDR1 SEHNR, CDR2 FQNEAQ (reference sequence). The CDR3 sequence is 11 residues long. Deletions cut 5 bases from V and 5 bases from J, with 6 bases between. The part of the CDR3 DNA that was read is TGTGCCAGCAGCCGGGGGACTGAA. Its protein is CASSRGTE. The whole CDR3 sequence reads CASSRGTEAFF.

As to this clone: The CDR3 end is not reached by the read, which stops 3 residues before it; the germline J gene fills it in. The V and J genes are TRBV19 and TRBJ2-7; 9 bases are shared with TRBD2. In germline, CDR1 is LNHDA, CDR2 SQIVND (reference sequence). CDR3 size: 14 residues. After removal of 5 bases from V and 2 bases from J, the junction contained 4 bases not matched to a gene. CDR3 DNA (partial): TGTGCCAGTAGTTCCCTAGCGGGAACCTACGAG. Translating gives CASSSLAGTYE. The entire CDR3 protein reads CASSSLAGTYEQYF.

A remark on this clone: The CDR3 extends 3 residues past the end of the read, so its final part is completed from the germline J gene. The V gene is TRBV19, the J gene TRBJ2-2; 13 bases line up with TRBD2. The CDR3 is 17 residues long. V trimming: 7 bases; J trimming: 2 bases; junction bases outside the gene matches: 7. Germline CDR1 LNHDA, CDR2 SQIVND (reference sequence). CDR3 region: CASTGLAGVLNTGELFF. The DNA read from the CDR3 is TGTGCCAGTACCGGACTAGCGGGGGTTCTTAACACCGGGGAG.

A remark on this clone: The CDR3 end falls 3 residues outside the read, so it is completed with the germline J gene. V gene TRBV19 combines with J gene TRBJ1-5; D is undetermined. Trimming left V 3 bases short and J 6 bases short, with 6 bases between. The CDR3 length is 12 residues. From germline, CDR1 is LNHDA and CDR2 SQIVND (reference sequence). Partial CDR3 DNA: TGTGCCAGTAGTATTTTGCGTCAGCCC. As protein: CASSILRQP. The entire CDR3 protein reads CASSILRQPQHF.

Worth noting for this clone: The missing CDR3 end, 3 residues past where the read stops, is filled in from the germline J gene. The V call is TRBV2, the J call TRBJ2-7; D perhaps matches TRBD2 (6 bases). The CDR3 is 13 residues long. Trimming left V 1 base short and J 4 bases short, with 8 bases between. Germline V gene lookup returns CDR1 SNHLY and CDR2 FYNNEI. Incomplete CDR3 DNA: TGTGCCAGCAGTGAAGGTAGCGGTTACGAG. Translation: CASSEGSGYE. The full-length CDR3 reads as CASSEGSGYEQYF.

About this clone: The read ends 3 residues before the CDR3 terminus; that terminus is restored from the germline J gene. V is TRBV13 and J is TRBJ1-2, with a possible D match to TRBD1 (5 bases). V gave up 1 base and J gave up 0 bases, with 6 bases separating them. This CDR3 is built from 14 residues. Germline V gene sequence: CDR1 PRHDT, CDR2 FYEKMQ (reference sequence). CDR3 protein: CASSLATANYGYTF. The sequenced part of the CDR3 DNA is TGTGCCAGCAGCTTAGCGACAGCTAACTATGGC.

To note about this clone: With the read ending 3 residues before the CDR3 end, the germline J gene is used to fill in that end. V is TRBV20-1 and J is TRBJ1-4; 8 bases map to TRBD1. The germline gives CDR1 DFQATT, CDR2 SNEGSKA (reference sequence). The trim removed 1 base at V and 5 bases at J, leaving 6 bases unmatched. The CDR3 covers 15 residues. CDR3 DNA, as far as it was read: TGCAGTGCTAGAGCCCGAGACAGGGGAAATGAAAAA. Translated, it gives CSARARDRGNEK. The CDR3, in full, reads CSARARDRGNEKLFF.

Notes on this clone: The CDR3 goes on 3 residues after the read ends, and that part is filled in from the germline J gene. This sequence joins TRBV29-1 and TRBJ2-1; possibly TRBD2 for D (6 bases). V gave up 6 bases and J gave up 6 bases, with 15 bases separating them. The CDR3 is made up of 13 amino acids. Germline-derived CDR1 and CDR2 are SQVTM and ANQGSEA. The CDR3 region is CSVANLLANEQFF. The part of the CDR3 DNA that was read is TGCAGCGTCGCGAACCTACTAGCCAATGAG.

Note on this clone: The sequence runs out 3 residues before the end of the CDR3; the remainder is reconstructed from the germline J gene. The V gene is TRBV20-1, the J gene TRBJ2-7; 8 bases match TRBD1. CDR1 is DFQATT and CDR2 is SNEGSKA in the germline V gene (reference sequence). The V gene end was trimmed by 5 bases and the J gene end by 3 bases; junction bases not matched to a gene: 9. The CDR3 has 14 amino acids. The CDR3: CSADTTGELYEQYF. CDR3 DNA (partial): TGCAGTGCTGATACGACAGGGGAACTCTACGAG.

Comments on this clone: Read data end 3 residues before the CDR3 end; the end is taken from the germline J gene. V gene TRBV2 combines with J gene TRBJ1-2, with no clear D. This CDR3 comprises 12 residues. The germline CDR1 and CDR2 sequences are SNHLY and FYNNEI. CDR3: CASSGTLDTYTF. The part of the CDR3 DNA that was read is TGTGCCAGCAGTGGGACTCTAGATACC.

Of note for this clone: The read falls 3 residues short of the CDR3 end, and the missing part is taken from the germline J gene. This chain links TRBV14 with TRBJ2-7; tentative D call: TRBD2 (6 bases). Trimming cost V 5 bases and J 5 bases, with 22 bases left between them. Germline values: CDR1 SGHDN, CDR2 FVKESK. The CDR3 sequence is 16 residues long. The CDR3 loop reads CASSTITGGSKNEQYF. CDR3 bases read: TGTGCCAGCAGCACGATAACTGGGGGGTCTAAAAACGAG. The variable domain in full, with the rest retrieved from reference TRBV14 and TRBJ2-7, is EAGVTQFPSHSVIEKGQTVTLRCDPISGHDNLYWYRRVMGKEIKFLLHFVKESKQDESGMPNNRFLAERTGGTYSTLKVQPAELEDSGVYFCASSTITGGSKNEQYFGPGTRLTVT.

Note on this clone: The sequenced fragment ends 3 residues before the CDR3 boundary, so the rest is inferred from the germline J gene. The V call is TRBV7-3, the J call TRBJ2-1, with a possible D match to TRBD1 (6 bases). V lost 4 bases, J lost 5 bases, and 9 bases lay in between. Germline loops: CDR1 SGHTA, CDR2 FQGTGA. The CDR3 length is 13 residues. CDR3: CASSSTGNNEQFF. The part of the CDR3 DNA that was read is TGTGCCAGCAGCTCCACAGGGAACAATGAG. The complete variable domain, with remaining parts taken from reference TRBV7-3 and TRBJ2-1, reads GAGVSQTPSNKVTEKGKYVELRCDPISGHTALYWYRQSLGQGPEFLIYFQGTGAADDSGLPNDRFFAVRPEGSVSTLKIQRTERGDSAVYLCASSSTGNNEQFFGPGTRLTVL.

In regard to this clone: The read stops 3 residues short of the end of the CDR3; the missing end is completed from the germline J gene. V is TRBV5-6 and J is TRBJ2-7, with 10 bases aligning to TRBD1. Germline CDR1 is SGHDT and CDR2 is YYEEEE. The CDR3 loop spans 14 amino acids. J lost 4 bases, V lost 4 bases, and 5 bases had no gene match. The sequenced part of the CDR3 DNA is TGTGCCAGCAGCGCTGGGACAGGGGTTTACGAG. This encodes CASSAGTGVYE. From start to end, the CDR3 is CASSAGTGVYEQYF.

Worth noting for this clone: The CDR3 end falls 3 residues outside the read, so it is completed with the germline J gene. This sequence joins TRBV7-9 and TRBJ2-7, with 10 nucleotides matching TRBD1. CDR3 length: 14 amino acids. Germline V lookup: CDR1 SEHNR, CDR2 FQNEAQ (reference sequence). After removal of 5 bases from V and 3 bases from J, the junction contained 4 bases not matched to a gene. The sequenced part of the CDR3 DNA is TGTGCCAGCAGCCACCGGACAGGGGGCTACGAG. This codes for CASSHRTGGYE. The whole CDR3 is CASSHRTGGYEQYF.

About this clone: The read ends 3 residues before the CDR3 terminus; that terminus is restored from the germline J gene. The chain uses TRBV6-1 and TRBJ2-3; D gene ambiguous. Germline V gene lookup returns CDR1 MNHNS and CDR2 SASEGT. The CDR3 sequence is 13 residues long. The CDR3 DNA, read in part, is TGTGCCAGCAGTGAACACAGTACCGAGACG. Encoded protein: CASSEHSTET. The whole CDR3 reads CASSEHSTETQYF.

As regards this clone: From the germline J gene comes the end of the CDR3, since the read stops 3 residues before it. The genes are TRBV29-1 and TRBJ2-3; 11 bases align to TRBD2. This CDR3 spans 14 amino acids. The ends lost 3 bases at V and 3 bases at J; junction bases unmatched: 2. Germline CDR1 SQVTM, CDR2 ANQGSEA. The CDR3 spells CSVEGTSGTDTQYF. The DNA read from the CDR3 is TGCAGCGTTGAGGGGACTAGCGGAACAGATACG.

As to this clone: Sequencing ends 3 residues short of the CDR3 end; the germline J gene provides the rest. This sequence joins TRBV5-6 and TRBJ2-3; TRBD1 agrees at 7 bases. Germline CDR1 reads SGHDT; CDR2 reads YYEEEE. This CDR3 region has 14 residues. The CDR3 DNA, read in part, is TGTGCCAGCAGCAAGACAGGGTTCGGAGAGACG. Translated, it gives CASSKTGFGET. Given in full, the CDR3 is CASSKTGFGETQYF.

Details on this clone: Sequencing ends 3 residues short of the CDR3 end; the germline J gene provides the rest. The chain uses TRBV19 and TRBJ2-2; 7 nucleotides align to TRBD1. CDR3 length: 13 amino acids. Germline-derived CDR1 and CDR2 are LNHDA and SQIVND (reference sequence). CDR3 DNA (partial): TGTGCCAGTAGTCAACAGGGGTGGCCCGAG. It codes for CASSQQGWPE. The whole CDR3 region reads CASSQQGWPELFF.

As regards this clone: The read ends 3 residues shy of where the CDR3 ends; the end is completed using the germline J gene. The chain couples TRBV7-2 to TRBJ2-3, with D uncertain. V shed 5 bases and J shed 2 bases, with 8 bases lying between them. CDR1 is SGHTA, CDR2 FQGNSA, per germline. This CDR3 is 13 amino acids long. This chain's CDR3 is CASSLPNTDTQYF. The CDR3 bases that were read are TGTGCCAGCAGCCTACCAAACACAGATACG.

The CDR3 region is CASSFDSAKNIQYF. The DNA read from the CDR3 is TGCGCCAGCAGCTTTGACTCGGCCAAAAACATT. The rearrangement links TRBV5-1 to TRBJ2-4, with D uncertain. The CDR3 goes on 3 residues after the read ends, and that part is filled in from the germline J gene. Trimming removed 2 bases from V and 1 base from J, with 7 bases in between. This CDR3 region has 14 residues. Germline V gene sequence: CDR1 SGHRS, CDR2 YFSETQ.

On this clone itself: The read stops 3 residues short of the end of the CDR3; the missing end is completed from the germline J gene. The genes are TRBV2 and TRBJ2-1; 7 bases map to TRBD2. The CDR3 is made up of 14 amino acids. Germline CDR1 reads SNHLY; CDR2 reads FYNNEI. The junction had 12 bases not matched to a gene; V was cut back by 9 bases and J by 7 bases. The CDR3 loop is CASLLASSVNEQFF. Partial CDR3 DNA: TGTGCCAGTCTACTAGCGTCGAGTGTTAATGAG. The whole variable domain, remainder taken from reference TRBV2 and TRBJ2-1, is EPEVTQTPSHQVTQMGQEVILRCVPISNHLYFYWYRQILGQKVEFLVSFYNNEISEKSEIFDDQFSVERPDGSNFTLKIRSTKLEDSAMYFCASLLASSVNEQFFGPGTRLTVL.

As concerns this clone: The read ends 3 residues early relative to the CDR3; the germline J gene fills the gap. The rearrangement uses TRBV18 and TRBJ2-3; 7 bases align to TRBD1. CDR1 is KGHSH and CDR2 is LQKENI in the germline V gene. This CDR3 spans 15 amino acids. CDR3 in amino acids: CASSPEGQPNQPQYF. The CDR3 DNA, read in part, is TGTGCCAGCTCACCAGAGGGACAGCCTAATCAGCCG.